The 14 T cell receptor beta chains given below trace back to one sample, sequenced in a study of T-cell reconstitution after alpha-beta-depleted transplantation in children. Using unique molecular identifiers, the investigators prepared the TCRbeta library. MiXCR was run by TCRdb on the PCR reads, yielding one entry per CDR3 protein. The repertoire holds roughly 790,000 distinct CDR3 sequences, with 16% as singletons. The source material was PBMCs, mostly from graft donor cells, sampled 360 days after TCRalphabeta/CD19-depleted stem cell transplant. The receptors shown here come from a male patient younger than 18 who had a stem cell transplant for acute lymphoblastic leukemia, so the T cells may come from the graft donor.

For this clonotype: The CDR3 carries no conserved terminal phenylalanine or tryptophan, so it likely arises from a read error. The chain recombines TRBV7-2 with TRBJ2-1; TRBD1 aligns across 7 bases. In germline, CDR1 is SGHTA, CDR2 FQGNSA. The CDR3 covers 12 residues. V lost 5 bases and J lost 8; bases outside the gene matches: 3. The CDR3 spells CASSPTGHEQFL. CDR3 DNA: TGTGCCAGCAGCCCGACAGGGCATGAGCAGTTCTTG.

The rearrangement links TRBV5-1 to TRBJ2-1, with D possibly being TRBD1 (6 bases). Trimming stripped 2 bases from V and 4 bases from J, with 19 bases between. Germline V gene lookup returns CDR1 SGHRS and CDR2 YFSETQ. The CDR3 has 17 amino acids. CDR3 in amino acids: CASSLQGLHSPYNEQFF. As DNA, the CDR3 is TGCGCCAGCAGCTTACAGGGTCTCCATTCCCCTTACAATGAGCAGTTCTTC.

This clonotype was found a few times. The chain carries TRBV29-1 and TRBJ2-4; a weak D match, TRBD1 (6 bases). Germline CDR1 SQVTM, CDR2 ANQGSEA. The CDR3 has 15 residues. The V end lost 4 bases, the J end lost 0 bases, and 13 bases lay between the germline ends. The CDR3 DNA sequence: TGCAGCGTTGTTGGACAGAGTGTAGCCAAAAACATTCAGTACTTC. Protein product: CSVVGQSVAKNIQYF.

The J gene is TRBJ1-1, the V gene TRBV30; D is perhaps TRBD1 (6 bases). CDR1 and CDR2 from the germline V gene are GTSNPN and SVGIG (reference sequence). Trimming stripped 3 bases from V and 8 bases from J, with 13 bases between. The CDR3 covers 12 residues. The CDR3 protein is CAWRQSGTEAFF. The CDR3 nucleotides read TGTGCCTGGAGGCAATCCGGGACAGAAGCTTTCTTT.

This clonotype was seen a few times. The chain is built from TRBV4-1 and TRBJ2-3, with D perhaps TRBD1 (6 bases). CDR3 size: 13 residues. Trimming removed 2 bases at V and 10 bases at J, with 13 bases between. Germline V gene lookup returns CDR1 MGHRA and CDR2 YSYEKL. For the CDR3, the DNA is TGCGCCAGCAGCCAAACCCACAGGGAAGCGCAGTATTTT. Translation gives CASSQTHREAQYF.

The rearrangement joins TRBV7-8 to TRBJ2-1; D gene ambiguous. CDR1 SGHVS and CDR2 FQNEAQ come from the germline V gene. This CDR3 contains 14 residues. V lost 9 bases to trimming and J lost 0 bases, with 12 bases between them. CDR3 nucleotides: TGTGCCAGTAAAAACAAAGGCTCCTACAATGAGCAGTTCTTC. Its translation is CASKNKGSYNEQFF.

In its sample, this clonotype was seen many times. This chain links TRBV20-1 with TRBJ2-3; no definite D call. Looked up from germline, CDR1 is DFQATT and CDR2 is SNEGSKA (reference sequence). CDR3 length: 16 amino acids. V lost 0 bases and J 6 bases, leaving 19 bases between the germline ends. The CDR3 region is CSARDFQYYPVDTQYF. In DNA form, the CDR3 reads TGCAGTGCTAGAGATTTCCAGTACTACCCGGTGGATACGCAGTATTTT.

In its sample, this clonotype was seen a few times. This chain links TRBV5-1 with TRBJ2-1; D unresolved. V dropped 8 bases and J dropped 0 bases, with 9 bases sitting between them. Germline CDR1 reads SGHRS; CDR2 reads YFSETQ. CDR3 length: 13 residues. DNA for the CDR3: TGCGCCAGTCACCCAAGCTCCTACAATGAGCAGTTCTTC. The encoded protein is CASHPSSYNEQFF.

This clonotype was seen more than once but under ten times. J is TRBJ1-1 and V is TRBV12-3 or TRBV12-4; TRBD1 is a possible D gene (5 bases). V dropped 6 bases and J dropped 6 bases, with 14 bases sitting between them. This CDR3 comprises 13 residues. In DNA, the CDR3 is TGTGCCAGCAGGCCATTTGGGGCTGCTGAAGCTTTCTTT. Translating gives CASRPFGAAEAFF.

The chain joins TRBV12-3 or TRBV12-4 to TRBJ2-7; possible D gene TRBD2, 6 bases. The CDR3 runs 14 residues. Deletions cut 7 bases from V and 8 bases from J, with 21 bases between. As DNA, the CDR3 is TGTGCCAGCAATGTACTGGGGGGTCGGAGGCAGCAGTACTTC. Protein sequence: CASNVLGGRRQQYF.

This clonotype was counted between two and nine times. The V call is TRBV20-1, the J call TRBJ2-3, with no clear D. Germline loops: CDR1 DFQATT, CDR2 SNEGSKA (reference sequence). The CDR3 loop spans 16 amino acids. Trimming removed 0 bases at V and 0 bases at J, with 13 bases between. Here the CDR3 reads CSAREGPDTSTDTQYF. CDR3 coding DNA: TGCAGTGCTAGAGAAGGACCAGACACTAGCACAGATACGCAGTATTTT.

This clonotype showed up just a few times. V gene TRBV7-2 combines with J gene TRBJ2-2; no firm D call. The V end was cut by 5 bases, the J end by 5 bases, with 12 bases between. CDR3 length: 14 residues. Germline CDR1 and CDR2: SGHTA and FQGNSA. CDR3 region: CASSPQRWTGELFF. CDR3 nucleotide sequence: TGTGCCAGCAGCCCCCAGAGGTGGACCGGGGAGCTGTTTTTT. Drawing the rest from reference TRBV7-2 and TRBJ2-2, the complete variable domain is GAGVSQSPSNKVTEKGKDVELRCDPISGHTALYWYRQSLGQGLEFLIYFQGNSAPDKSGLPSDRFSAERTGGSVSTLTIQRTQQEDSAVYLCASSPQRWTGELFFGEGSRLTVL.

The chain recombines TRBV6-1 with TRBJ1-1; 7 bases agree with TRBD1. The CDR3 is made up of 15 amino acids. J gave up 4 bases and V 0 bases, and 5 bases lay outside the gene matches. The germline V gene has CDR1 MNHNS and CDR2 SASEGT. The CDR3 loop reads CASSEARTGTTEAFF. Written as DNA, the CDR3 is TGTGCCAGCAGTGAAGCCCGGACAGGAACCACTGAAGCTTTCTTT.

This clonotype was recorded at least ten times. V gene TRBV5-1 combines with J gene TRBJ2-7; D is uncertain. Trimming pared 5 bases from V and 4 bases from J, leaving 10 bases between. The CDR3 is 12 residues long. Germline-derived CDR1 and CDR2 are SGHRS and YFSETQ. The CDR3 sequence: CASRSSGYEQYF. CDR3 in DNA: TGCGCCAGCAGGAGTTCTGGGTACGAGCAGTACTTC.